Detailed here is one T cell receptor (beta chain). Its antigen is unknown. Trimming stripped 3 bases from V and 3 bases from J, with 8 bases between. The germline CDR1 and CDR2 sequences are SNHLY and FYNNEI. There are 14 residues in the CDR3. Repertoires were generated with immunoSEQ multiplex PCR, while TCRdb's copy carries only in-frame clones and drops some. The table records roughly 150,000 clones, about nine tenths of them present only once. The data stem from a study of CD4+ T cells in melanoma. Findings of the study overall: A reported correlation linked neoantigen-specific CD4+ T cells to CD8+, macrophage and B cell function. Reportedly, melanoma neoantigen-specific CD4+ T cells showed varied differentiation states.

This clonotype was obtained from a human donor with melanoma. The chain links TRBV2 to TRBJ1-4; D not resolved. CDR3 sequence reads: CASSDGYPNEKLFF. The CDR3 DNA reads as TGTGCCAGCAGTGATGGGTATCCTAATGAAAAACTGTTTTTT.